The entry that follows covers one T cell receptor beta chain sequence. In its sample, this clonotype was seen many times. Its specific antigen is unknown. There are no base qualities to consult, and no much larger clone falls within one base. The germline V gene supplies CDR1 MNHEY and CDR2 SVGEGT. The germline V end is reduced by 1 base and the J end by 4 bases; junction bases left unmatched: 8. The CDR3 runs 17 amino acids, cysteine and phenylalanine included. The retained sequence is limited to the CDR3, 51 bases, with the frame set at the first base. The time point label on this specimen signifies: patch test 1, 2 weeks after DPC sensitization. The sample's treatment or condition label, in plain terms: therapeutic diphenylcyclopropenone sensitization with weekly scalp DPC. At each patch-test visit, blood was drawn before the patch test was applied. Eligible patients were aged 18 to 70, diagnosed with alopecia, deemed suitable for DPC therapy, and excluded if pregnant. Unfractionated whole blood was collected in Tempus Blood RNA tubes, and total RNA was extracted from that blood.

The library was generated by RACE. For sequencing, a NextSeq 500 was employed. During library preparation, unique molecular identifiers were attached to individual cDNA molecules so that TCRs could be counted in a quantitative, reproducible way. Each blood RNA sample was used to sequence both TCR alpha and TCR beta chains. From the authors' description of their analysis: A median of roughly 99,000 TCRs per sample was observed, with a range of about 20,000 to 750,000. V, J and CDR3 annotation of the TCR reads was performed with the Decombinator software suite. For PS versus PT1 abundance plots, all samples were subsampled to the same number of TCRs (28,000). Expanded TCRs were defined as absent before sensitization and observed at least eight times at the 2-week time point. In-frame beta chains were kept once TCRdb had trimmed the public reads at Q25 with fastp and called clones with MiXCR. Every CDR3 protein is listed once, alongside the most common genes and DNA of its rows. These V and J calls derive from TCRdb rather than the authors' analysis. The sample table lists approximately 100,000 distinct CDR3 sequences, roughly 11% of them with a count of one. Around 3.4% of the sample is in the top ten clones.

This specimen belongs to a study of human T cells and chemical hapten exposure (dated by TCRdb to about 2021). As for the study more broadly: For sensitization, 2% DPC in acetone was applied to a roughly 2 cm by roughly 2 cm area of upper inner arm skin. Throughout the roughly 23-week study period, patients were also given weekly therapeutic DPC doses on the scalp. Patch testing was done on the upper back using Finn chambers containing 0.01% DPC, and results were scored after 6 days according to International Contact Dermatitis Research Group standards. The mostly female patient cohort included alopecia areata with under or over 50% scalp involvement, alopecia totalis and alopecia universalis. Libraries were pooled for sequencing, and variation in per-sample TCR yields was attributed mainly to small differences in library volumes within the pool. This study followed changes in the peripheral blood TCR repertoire in vivo during primary and secondary sensitization of alopecia patients to the hapten diphenylcyclopropenone (DPC). Patient blood was sampled pre-sensitization (week 0) and at 2, 6 and about 24 weeks after DPC sensitization. For TCR sequencing, blood came from some 31 alopecia patients at anywhere from one to four time points (pre-sensitization, 2, 6 and 24 weeks). General findings and caveats noted by the study authors: No change with DPC sensitization was found in the number of TCRs above 1 in 1000 frequency, and no evidence of global repertoire structure alterations was found. Because every patient had alopecia, a presumed autoimmune disease, the patients' immune response might differ from that of healthy individuals. Expanded TCRs formed significantly more large CDR3 similarity clusters than pre-sensitization or healthy control sets, consistent with antigen-driven responses. Repeated subsampling changed both the strength of the expansion versus patch-test correlation and the threshold at which that correlation became significant. The number of PT1 expanded TCRs positively correlated with patch test score, significant at thresholds 8, 16 and 32 but not 4.

The V and J genes are TRBV6-2 or TRBV6-3 and TRBJ1-2; TRBD1 lines up with 11 middle nucleotides. This clonotype was obtained from a woman in her thirties or forties with alopecia areata. Some clones in this sample may be carry-over from other donors' samples. This specimen was whole blood, taken in connection with sensitization to the hapten diphenylcyclopropenone (DPC). The encoded CDR3 is CASSYFGQGAPPYGYTF. The DNA sequence reads TGTGCCAGCAGTTACTTTGGACAGGGGGCGCCTCCCTATGGCTACACCTTC.